These 15 T cell receptor beta chains originate from one sample sequenced in a study of response to subunit inactivated influenza vaccine (dated by TCRdb to 2016 to 2019). Library creation used RT-PCR. Sequenced using an Illumina HiSeq 2500. The raw public reads went through TCRdb reprocessing: fastp at Q25, MiXCR clone calling, in-frame beta chains kept. Every entry covers one CDR3 protein and lists the most common genes and DNA from its rows. This sample is represented by roughly 700,000 distinct CDR3 sequences; approximately 14% of them were singletons. The ten top clones hold around a tenth of the sample. This sample comprised PBMCs from blood, obtained about 11 days after vaccination. The receptor set was obtained from a man aged 50-60 years who received an inactivated influenza vaccine. Donor details come from another sample of the same person, matched by shared clones.

The V gene is TRBV3-1, the J gene TRBJ2-7; 9 positions match TRBD1. Germline V gives CDR1 LGHDT, CDR2 YNNKEL (reference sequence). CDR3 length: 15 amino acids. V trimming: 2 bases; J trimming: 5 bases; junction bases outside the gene matches: 7. The CDR3 region has the DNA TGTGCCAGCAGCCAAACGTGGGACAGGGCCCACGAGCAGTACTTC. Translated: CASSQTWDRAHEQYF.

CDR3 protein: CASSQTGTSGSEQYF. Written as DNA, the CDR3 is TGTGCCAGCAGTCAAACCGGGACTAGCGGGAGCGAGCAGTACTTC. The chain has TRBV7-9 and TRBJ2-7, with TRBD2 identical over 14 bases. Germline V gene data show CDR1 as SEHNR and CDR2 as FQNEAQ (reference sequence). This CDR3 has 15 amino acids. Unmatched junction bases numbered 7, after V lost 6 bases and J lost 6 bases.

This clonotype was observed a handful of times. This sequence joins TRBV29-1 and TRBJ1-2, with D possibly matching TRBD1 (5 bases). CDR3 length equals 13 residues. Germline CDR1 and CDR2: SQVTM and ANQGSEA. V lost 6 bases and J 4 bases, leaving 15 bases between the germline ends. CDR3 in DNA: TGCAGCGTCAACATTGGTAGGGGCTATGGCTACACCTTC. This sequence encodes CSVNIGRGYGYTF.

This clonotype was seen a few times. The rearrangement joins TRBV3-1 to TRBJ2-7; maybe TRBD2 (6 bases). CDR3 length equals 18 residues. Germline values: CDR1 LGHDT, CDR2 YNNKEL (reference sequence). V shed 4 bases and J shed 2 bases, with 24 bases lying between them. The CDR3 DNA reads as TGTGCCAGCAGCCCCGAGGGGTGTGAGGCGGGGCCAACCTACGAGCAGTACTTC. Translating gives CASSPEGCEAGPTYEQYF.

This clonotype showed up just a few times. The rearrangement uses TRBV20-1 and TRBJ2-3, with D possibly TRBD2 on 5 matching bases. The CDR3 covers 12 residues. With 5 bases removed from V and 4 bases from J, the gap between germline ends came to 10 bases. Germline CDR1 is DFQATT and CDR2 is SNEGSKA (reference sequence). The CDR3 sequence is CSAPKRSDTQYF. The CDR3 DNA reads as TGCAGTGCTCCTAAGCGGTCAGATACGCAGTATTTT.

The sample holds a few counts of this clonotype. The chain is built from TRBV10-3 and TRBJ2-1; D might be TRBD2 (6 bases). Germline V gene sequence: CDR1 ENHRY, CDR2 SYGVKD. This CDR3 spans 16 amino acids. Trimming took off 4 bases at V and 2 bases at J, with 15 bases between the two ends. The CDR3: CAISGNGRHAYNEQFF. Written as DNA, the CDR3 is TGTGCCATCAGTGGCAACGGGAGACACGCCTACAATGAGCAGTTCTTC.

In its sample, this clonotype was seen a few times. The chain links TRBV20-1 to TRBJ2-7; TRBD1 might be the D (6 bases). V was pared by 6 bases and J by 1 base, with 16 bases between. Germline values: CDR1 DFQATT, CDR2 SNEGSKA (reference sequence). The CDR3 is made up of 14 amino acids. The DNA for the CDR3 is TGCAGTGCCCGCCTCGCCAGGGGATCCTACGAGCAGTACTTC. This translates into CSARLARGSYEQYF.

In DNA, the CDR3 is TGCGCCAGCAGCTCCGGACTGGAGGAGCAGTTCTTC. Protein product: CASSSGLEEQFF. This chain joins TRBV5-1 and TRBJ2-1; weak D call: TRBD2 (5 bases). V gave up 3 bases and J gave up 10 bases, with 11 bases separating them. The CDR3 is 12 amino acids. CDR1 is SGHRS and CDR2 is YFSETQ in the germline V gene.

The rearrangement links TRBV7-2 to TRBJ2-7; 10 bases fit TRBD2. V lost 6 bases and J lost 4; bases outside the gene matches: 6. This CDR3 has 14 amino acids. The germline CDR1 and CDR2 sequences are SGHTA and FQGNSA. The CDR3 loop is CASSNSGGTYEQYF. The CDR3 bases are TGTGCCAGCAGTAATAGCGGGGGGACTTACGAGCAGTACTTC.

This clonotype occurred a few times. The chain joins TRBV7-2 to TRBJ2-7; 7 bases are shared with TRBD1. This CDR3 is 16 amino acids long. Unmatched junction bases numbered 12, after V lost 2 bases and J lost 5 bases. Germline loops: CDR1 SGHTA, CDR2 FQGNSA. CDR3 bases: TGTGCCAGCAGCTTAAGAGAGGGGGCCTATTTCAACGAGCAGTACTTC. Translating gives CASSLREGAYFNEQYF.

This clonotype was counted at least ten times. The chain employs TRBV6-1 and TRBJ2-7, with D possibly TRBD1 on 5 matching bases. Between the trimmed V and J ends, which lost 5 bases and 7 bases, there was a span of 15 bases. This CDR3 contains 13 residues. Germline V lookup: CDR1 MNHNS, CDR2 SASEGT. The CDR3 loop reads CASSLGQGKEQYF. The CDR3 bases are TGTGCCAGCAGTCTCGGCCAGGGTAAGGAGCAGTACTTC.

Only a few counts were recorded for this clonotype. V is TRBV5-5 and J is TRBJ2-1, with 7 bases fitting TRBD2. There are 15 residues in the CDR3. Per the germline V gene, CDR1 is SGHKS and CDR2 is YYEKEE (reference sequence). Trimming removed 0 bases from V and 7 bases from J; junction bases left unmatched: 7. As DNA, the CDR3 is TGTGCCAGCAGCTTGGGGACTAGTTGGGGGAATGAGCAGTTCTTC. This encodes CASSLGTSWGNEQFF.

This clonotype has just a few counts. The chain combines TRBV12-3 or TRBV12-4 with TRBJ2-7; the D gene could be TRBD1 or TRBD2 (5 bases each). This CDR3 is built from 14 residues. Trimming removed 4 bases at V and 6 bases at J, with 16 bases between. The CDR3 region is CASSWGTKRAEQYF. DNA of the CDR3: TGTGCCAGCAGTTGGGGGACGAAGAGGGCCGAGCAGTACTTC.

This clonotype was seen at least ten times. The chain uses TRBV7-9 and TRBJ2-7; D is possibly TRBD1 or TRBD2 (5 bases each). The germline V and J ends were trimmed by 3 bases and 0 bases, with 18 bases remaining between them. The CDR3 runs 17 residues. Germline V gives CDR1 SEHNR, CDR2 FQNEAQ (reference sequence). As DNA, the CDR3 is TGTGCCAGCAGCTTTAGGGAGAACAGGCCGAGCTCCTACGAGCAGTACTTC. Translating gives CASSFRENRPSSYEQYF.

This clonotype has only a few counts. The rearrangement links TRBV5-1 to TRBJ1-6; D uncertain. Germline V CDR1 and CDR2: SGHRS, YFSETQ. Trimming removed 0 bases at V and 10 bases at J, with 14 bases between. CDR3 length: 15 residues. CDR3 loop: CASSLDRLKGSPLHF. In nucleotides, the CDR3 is TGCGCCAGCAGCTTGGACAGATTAAAGGGATCACCCCTCCACTTT.